The table lists the clone carrying this TCR beta chain with many counts. Its antigen is currently unknown. Amplified TCR beta CDR3 regions came from RNA transcripts. TCR CDR3 underwent first-round RT-PCR with the HTBI primer set. TCRdb re-derived calls from the multiplex PCR reads in MiXCR, one entry per CDR3 protein. Among approximately 430,000 distinct CDR3 sequences listed, under 15% were seen once. For the diagnoses, clinical symptoms, serum thyroxine and TRAb, thyroid ultrasound and orbital computed tomography were used. Using approximately 10 ml of fresh peripheral blood, PBMCs were prepared. The sample comes from a study of T cells in Graves' hyperthyroidism and ophthalmopathy. Study-wide results and limits: Model-based prediction identified ophthalmopathy a median 6.5 months prior to its onset.

This CDR3 spans 14 amino acids. Germline lookup yields CDR1 SNHLY and CDR2 FYNNEI. V was pared by 9 bases and J by 2 bases, with 10 bases of the junction left unmatched. This clonotype originated in a man in his late teens or twenties with Graves' ophthalmopathy. The gene calls are TRBV2 and TRBJ2-7, with 7 bases that match TRBD1. The sequenced sample consisted of blood. The CDR3: CASLDRTGPYEQYF. CDR3 nucleotide sequence: TGTGCCAGTTTGGACAGGACGGGTCCCTACGAGCAGTACTTC.